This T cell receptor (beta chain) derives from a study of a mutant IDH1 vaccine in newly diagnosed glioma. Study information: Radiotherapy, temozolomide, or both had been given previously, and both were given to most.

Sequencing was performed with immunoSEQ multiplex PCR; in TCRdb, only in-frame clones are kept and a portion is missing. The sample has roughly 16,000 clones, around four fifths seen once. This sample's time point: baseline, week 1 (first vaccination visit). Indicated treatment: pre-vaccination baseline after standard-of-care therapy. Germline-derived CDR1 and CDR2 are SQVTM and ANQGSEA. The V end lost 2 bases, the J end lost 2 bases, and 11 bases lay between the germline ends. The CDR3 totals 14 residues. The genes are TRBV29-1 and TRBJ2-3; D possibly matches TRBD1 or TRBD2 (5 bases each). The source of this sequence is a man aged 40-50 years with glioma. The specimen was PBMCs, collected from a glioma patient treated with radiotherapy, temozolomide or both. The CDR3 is CSVERGPNTDTQYF. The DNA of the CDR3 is TGCAGCGTTGAAAGGGGACCCAACACAGATACGCAGTATTTT.